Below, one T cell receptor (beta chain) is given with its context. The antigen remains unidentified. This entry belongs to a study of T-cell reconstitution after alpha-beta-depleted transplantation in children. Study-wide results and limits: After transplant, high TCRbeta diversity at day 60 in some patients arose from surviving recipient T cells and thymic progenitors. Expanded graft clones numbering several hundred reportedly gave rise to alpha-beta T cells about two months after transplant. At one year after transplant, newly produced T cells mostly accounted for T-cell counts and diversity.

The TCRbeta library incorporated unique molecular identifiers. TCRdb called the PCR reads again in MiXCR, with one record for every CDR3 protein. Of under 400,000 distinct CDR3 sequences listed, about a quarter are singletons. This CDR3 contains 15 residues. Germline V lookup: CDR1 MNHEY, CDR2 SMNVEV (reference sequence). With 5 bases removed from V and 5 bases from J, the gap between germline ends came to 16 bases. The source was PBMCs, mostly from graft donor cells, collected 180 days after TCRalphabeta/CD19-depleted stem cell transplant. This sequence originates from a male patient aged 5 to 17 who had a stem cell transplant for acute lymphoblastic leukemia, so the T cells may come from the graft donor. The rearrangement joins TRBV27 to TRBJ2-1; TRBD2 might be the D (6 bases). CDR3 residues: CASSEGTLFNNEQFF. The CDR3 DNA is TGTGCCAGCAGTGAAGGGACTTTATTTAACAATGAGCAGTTCTTC.